This T cell receptor beta chain was profiled in a study of blood T cell repertoires in COVID-19. Individuals aged roughly 18 to 100 years were recruited from fewer than 30 US areas. Researchers sorted participants into cohorts using their self-reported clinical history. Donors in Cohort 3 counted as recovered after two negative PCRs, clearance, or symptom resolution. Authors' processing steps: It was from reference gene primer amplification that nucleated cell counts were estimated. The protocol was immunoSEQ multiplex PCR, while the TCRdb copy is restricted to in-frame clones and leaves out a portion. V and J calls and clone size are copied from that table; D and trimming were computed from the DNA. This table has 250,000 to 350,000 clones, 70% to 90% appearing once. Germline assignment: CDR1 ENHRY and CDR2 SYGVKD. Trimming removed 2 bases at V and 6 bases at J, with 2 bases between. The length of the CDR3 is 11 residues.

Material: PBMCs or T cells enriched from blood (not recorded which). This clonotype was sampled from a woman between 25 and 40 years old who had recovered from COVID-19. The rearrangement links TRBV10-3 to TRBJ2-1; D is unresolved. This CDR3 is CAISERNEQFF. As DNA, the CDR3 is TGTGCCATCAGTGAGCGCAATGAGCAGTTCTTC.